The source of this T cell receptor beta chain is a study of T cell repertoires in cytomegalovirus infection. CDR1 SGHAT and CDR2 FQDESV come from the germline V gene (reference sequence). CDR3 length: 16 amino acids. The germline V and J ends were trimmed by 6 bases and 0 bases, with 14 bases remaining between them. With regard to this clonotype: No antigen is known for it.

TCRdb passed the reads through MiXCR, listing each CDR3 protein once. The sample contains around 71,000 distinct CDR3 sequences, 20% of which appear only once. The material was CD8+ T cells from cultured PBMCs, obtained from culture after CMV antigen stimulation. The receptor was isolated from a human donor in good health (CMV status not recorded). Some clones in this sample may be carry-over from other donors' samples. The V gene is TRBV11-1, the J gene TRBJ2-2; the D call may be TRBD1 or TRBD2 (5 bases each). CDR3 sequence (DNA): TGTGCCAGCAGTTCTGGGACGGAATCGAACACCGGGGAGCTGTTTTTT. Protein sequence: CASSSGTESNTGELFF.